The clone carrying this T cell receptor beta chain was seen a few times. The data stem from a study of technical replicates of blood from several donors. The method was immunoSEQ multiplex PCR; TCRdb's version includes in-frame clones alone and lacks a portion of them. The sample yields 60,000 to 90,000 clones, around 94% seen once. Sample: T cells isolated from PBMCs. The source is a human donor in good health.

In DNA form, the CDR3 reads TGTGCCAGCAGTACCACAGGGTTTAATGAGCAGTTCTTC. Translated, it gives CASSTTGFNEQFF. The chain joins TRBV6-5 to TRBJ2-1; perhaps TRBD1 as D (6 bases). Trimming stripped 5 bases from V and 7 bases from J, with 12 bases between. The CDR3 extends over 13 amino acids. In germline, CDR1 is MNHEY, CDR2 SVGAGI.